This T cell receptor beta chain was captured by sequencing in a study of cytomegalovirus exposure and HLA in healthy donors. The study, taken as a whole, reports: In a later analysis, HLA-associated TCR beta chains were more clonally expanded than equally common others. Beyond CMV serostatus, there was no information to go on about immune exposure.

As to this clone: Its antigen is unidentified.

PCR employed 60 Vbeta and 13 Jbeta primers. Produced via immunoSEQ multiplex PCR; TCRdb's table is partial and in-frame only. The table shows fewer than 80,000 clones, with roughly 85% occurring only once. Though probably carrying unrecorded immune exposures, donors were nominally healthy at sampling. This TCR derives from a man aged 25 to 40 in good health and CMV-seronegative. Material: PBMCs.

The CDR3 region is CASSIGTSGYEQYF. The CDR3 nucleotides read TGTGCCAGCAGCATTGGGACTAGCGGCTACGAGCAGTACTTC. The gene calls are TRBV9 and TRBJ2-7; TRBD2 aligns across 11 bases. Per the germline V gene, CDR1 is SGDLS and CDR2 is YYNGEE. This CDR3 is built from 14 residues. V was clipped by 4 bases and J by 3 bases; unmatched bases: 3.